The TCR beta chain under discussion was sequenced for a study of blood T cell repertoires in COVID-19. Per the germline V gene, CDR1 is LGHNA and CDR2 is YSLEER. Trimming removed 0 bases from V and 7 bases from J; junction bases left unmatched: 8. The CDR3 consists of 16 residues. Assay used: immunoSEQ multiplex PCR; TCRdb lists only in-frame clones, some missing. The sample includes around 180,000 clones, about 74% of them seen just once. This clone was detected only a few times. The clonotype was recovered from a woman older than 75 with acute or convalescent COVID-19. This chain links TRBV4-3 with TRBJ1-4, with 7 bases lining up with TRBD1. Input material: peripheral blood. The CDR3 here is CASSQDRQDRSEKLFF. CDR3 nucleotide sequence: TGCGCCAGCAGCCAAGATCGACAGGACAGGAGTGAAAAACTGTTTTTT.